This TCR beta chain was captured by sequencing in a study of graft-versus-host responses after intestinal transplantation. Turning to the study itself: Once they had received anti-thymocyte globulin induction, all recipients took tacrolimus and steroids for about 3 years.

Looked up from germline, CDR1 is MNHEY and CDR2 is SVGAGI. The germline V and J ends were trimmed by 6 bases and 7 bases, with 13 bases remaining between them. The length of the CDR3 is 13 residues. TCRdb keeps only in-frame clones here, not all; method: immunoSEQ multiplex PCR. Of 74,000 or so clones in the sample, approximately 92% were seen once. This clone appeared once. This chain uses TRBV6-5 with TRBJ2-4; no clear D. Here the sequenced sample was PBMCs, taken 98 days after intestinal transplantation. This clonotype originated in a human patient who received an intestinal transplant, so some T cells may come from the graft donor. CDR3: CASRPGPRNIQYF. The CDR3 nucleotides read TGTGCCAGCAGACCCGGACCGAGGAACATTCAGTACTTC.